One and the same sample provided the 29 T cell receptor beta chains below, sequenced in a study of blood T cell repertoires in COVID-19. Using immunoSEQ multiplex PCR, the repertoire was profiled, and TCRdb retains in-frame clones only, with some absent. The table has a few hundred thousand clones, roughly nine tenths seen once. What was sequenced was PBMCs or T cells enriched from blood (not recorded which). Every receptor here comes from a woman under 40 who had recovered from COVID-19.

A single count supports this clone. CDR3 loop: CASSINQGRTEAFF. DNA for the CDR3: TGTGCCAGCAGCATCAACCAGGGGCGTACTGAAGCTTTCTTT. The chain recombines TRBV7-9 with TRBJ1-1; possible D gene TRBD1, 6 bases. The germline gives CDR1 SEHNR, CDR2 FQNEAQ (reference sequence). V lost 5 bases and J lost 5, with 15 bases in between. This CDR3 spans 14 amino acids.

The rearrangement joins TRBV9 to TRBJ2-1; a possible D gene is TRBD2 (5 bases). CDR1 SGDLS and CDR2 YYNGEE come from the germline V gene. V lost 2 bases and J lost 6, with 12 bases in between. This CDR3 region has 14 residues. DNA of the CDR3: TGTGCCAGCAGCGTCGGGGTCGTGGGCAATGAGCAGTTCTTC. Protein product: CASSVGVVGNEQFF.

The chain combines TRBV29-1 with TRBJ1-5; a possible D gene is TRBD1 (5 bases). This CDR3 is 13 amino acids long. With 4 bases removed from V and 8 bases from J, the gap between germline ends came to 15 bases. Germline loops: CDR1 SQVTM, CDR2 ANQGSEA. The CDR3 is CSVVVGVGEPQHF. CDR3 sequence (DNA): TGCAGCGTTGTAGTGGGCGTAGGGGAGCCCCAGCATTTT. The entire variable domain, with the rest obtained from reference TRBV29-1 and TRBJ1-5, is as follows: SAVISQKPSRDICQRGTSLTIQCQVDSQVTMMFWYRQQPGQSLTLIATANQGSEATYESGFVIDKFPISRPNLTFSTLTVSNMSPEDSSIYLCSVVVGVGEPQHFGDGTRLSIL.

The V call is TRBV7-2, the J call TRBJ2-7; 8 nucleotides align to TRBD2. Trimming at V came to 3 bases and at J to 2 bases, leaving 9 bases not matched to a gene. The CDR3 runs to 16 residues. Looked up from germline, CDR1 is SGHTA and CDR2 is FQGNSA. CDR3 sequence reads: CASSFVPAGGPYEQYF. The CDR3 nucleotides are TGTGCCAGCAGCTTTGTTCCGGCGGGGGGACCCTACGAGCAGTACTTC.

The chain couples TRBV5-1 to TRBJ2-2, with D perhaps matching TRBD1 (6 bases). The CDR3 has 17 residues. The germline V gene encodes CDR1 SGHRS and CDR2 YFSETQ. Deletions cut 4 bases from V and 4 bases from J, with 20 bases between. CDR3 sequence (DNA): TGCGCCAGCAGCCCTACGCCACAGGGATTGAGCACCGGGGAGCTGTTTTTT. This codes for CASSPTPQGLSTGELFF.

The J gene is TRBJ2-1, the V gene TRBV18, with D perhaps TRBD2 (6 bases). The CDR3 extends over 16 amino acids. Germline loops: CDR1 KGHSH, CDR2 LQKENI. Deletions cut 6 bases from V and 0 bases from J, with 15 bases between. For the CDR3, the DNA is TGTGCCAGCTCTCCGCCGCGGGGAACCTCCTACAATGAGCAGTTCTTC. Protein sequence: CASSPPRGTSYNEQFF. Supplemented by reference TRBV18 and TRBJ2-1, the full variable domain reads NAGVMQNPRHLVRRRGQEARLRCSPMKGHSHVYWYRQLPEEGLKFMVYLQKENIIDESGMPKERFSAEFPKEGPSILRIQQVVRGDSAAYFCASSPPRGTSYNEQFFGPGTRLTVL.

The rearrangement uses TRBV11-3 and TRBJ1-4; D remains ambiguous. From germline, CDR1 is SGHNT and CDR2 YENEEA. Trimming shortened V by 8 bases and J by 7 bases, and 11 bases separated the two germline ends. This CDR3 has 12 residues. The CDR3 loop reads CASLGRIEKLFF. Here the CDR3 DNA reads TGTGCCAGCCTTGGGCGAATTGAAAAACTGTTTTTT. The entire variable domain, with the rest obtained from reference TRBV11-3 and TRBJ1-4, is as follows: EAGVVQSPRYKIIEKKQPVAFWCNPISGHNTLYWYLQNLGQGPELLIRYENEEAVDDSQLPKDRFSAERLKGVDSTLKIQPAELGDSAVYLCASLGRIEKLFFGSGTQLSVL.

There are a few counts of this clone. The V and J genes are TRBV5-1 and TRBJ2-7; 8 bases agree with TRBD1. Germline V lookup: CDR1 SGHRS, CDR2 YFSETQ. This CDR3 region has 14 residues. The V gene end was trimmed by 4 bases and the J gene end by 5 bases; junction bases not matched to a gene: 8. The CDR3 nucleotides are TGCGCCAGCAGCACAAGGACAGGGATGCACGAGCAGTACTTC. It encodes CASSTRTGMHEQYF.

The CDR3 sequence is CASSIVGPQGLNYGYTF. CDR3 bases: TGTGCCAGTAGTATAGTGGGTCCCCAGGGACTTAACTATGGCTACACCTTC. The chain has TRBV19 and TRBJ1-2, with D possibly matching TRBD1 (5 bases). V lost 1 base and J lost 1, with 16 bases in between. The CDR3 totals 17 residues. The germline V gene has CDR1 LNHDA and CDR2 SQIVND (reference sequence).

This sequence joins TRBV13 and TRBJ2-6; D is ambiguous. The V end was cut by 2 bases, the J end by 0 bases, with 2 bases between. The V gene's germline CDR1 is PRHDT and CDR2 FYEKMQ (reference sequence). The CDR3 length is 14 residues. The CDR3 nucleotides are TGTGCCAGCAGCTTACGCTCTGGGGCCAACGTCCTGACTTTC. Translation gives CASSLRSGANVLTF.

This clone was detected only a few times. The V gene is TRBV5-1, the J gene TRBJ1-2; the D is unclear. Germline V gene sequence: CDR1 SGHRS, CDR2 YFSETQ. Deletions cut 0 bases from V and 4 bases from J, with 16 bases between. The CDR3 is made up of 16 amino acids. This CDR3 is CASSLAVGAGGYGYTF. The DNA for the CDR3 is TGCGCCAGCAGCTTGGCCGTGGGCGCAGGAGGCTATGGCTACACCTTC.

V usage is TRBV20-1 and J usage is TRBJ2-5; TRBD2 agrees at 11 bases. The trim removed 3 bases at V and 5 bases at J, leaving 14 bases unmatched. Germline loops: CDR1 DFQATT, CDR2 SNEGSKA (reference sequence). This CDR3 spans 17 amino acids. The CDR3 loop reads CSASSSSSGGPRETQYF. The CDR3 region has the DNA TGCAGTGCTAGTAGTAGCTCTAGCGGGGGGCCTAGGGAGACCCAGTACTTC.

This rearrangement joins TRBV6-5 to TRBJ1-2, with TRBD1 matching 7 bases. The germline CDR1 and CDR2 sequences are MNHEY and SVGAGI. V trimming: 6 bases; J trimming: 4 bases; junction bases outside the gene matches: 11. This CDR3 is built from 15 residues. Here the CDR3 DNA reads TGTGCCAGCAGGGAGGGCAGGGGGAACGTCTATGGCTACACCTTC. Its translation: CASREGRGNVYGYTF.

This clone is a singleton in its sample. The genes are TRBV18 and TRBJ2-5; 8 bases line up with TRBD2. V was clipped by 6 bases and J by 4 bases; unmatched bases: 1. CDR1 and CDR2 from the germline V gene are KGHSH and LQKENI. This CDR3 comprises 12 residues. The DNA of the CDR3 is TGTGCCAGCTCGCTAGCGGGAGAGACCCAGTACTTC. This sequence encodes CASSLAGETQYF.

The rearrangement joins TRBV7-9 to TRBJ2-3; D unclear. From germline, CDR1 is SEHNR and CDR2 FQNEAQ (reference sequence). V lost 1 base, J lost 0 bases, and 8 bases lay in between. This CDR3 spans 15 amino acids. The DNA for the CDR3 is TGTGCCAGCAGCTTAGACCGCGCTAGCACAGATACGCAGTATTTT. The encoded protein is CASSLDRASTDTQYF.

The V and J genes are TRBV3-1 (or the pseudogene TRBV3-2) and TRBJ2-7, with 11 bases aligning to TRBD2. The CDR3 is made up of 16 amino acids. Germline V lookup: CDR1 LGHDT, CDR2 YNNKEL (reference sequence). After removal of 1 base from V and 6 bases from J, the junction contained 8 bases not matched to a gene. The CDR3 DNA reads TGTGCCAGCAGCCAAGTAATAGCGGGGGGGTTAGTCGAGCAGTACTTC. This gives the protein CASSQVIAGGLVEQYF.

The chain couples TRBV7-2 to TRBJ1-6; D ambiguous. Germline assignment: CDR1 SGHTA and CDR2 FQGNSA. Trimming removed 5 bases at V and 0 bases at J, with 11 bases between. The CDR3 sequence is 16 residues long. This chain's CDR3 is CASSPRRSSYNSPLHF. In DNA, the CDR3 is TGTGCCAGCAGCCCCCGAAGGAGCTCCTATAATTCACCCCTCCACTTT.

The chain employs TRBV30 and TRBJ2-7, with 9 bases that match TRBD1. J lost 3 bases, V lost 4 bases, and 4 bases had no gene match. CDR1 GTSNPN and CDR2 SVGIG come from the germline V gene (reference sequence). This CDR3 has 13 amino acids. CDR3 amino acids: CAWIPGQGYEQYF. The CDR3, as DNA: TGTGCCTGGATTCCGGGACAGGGCTACGAGCAGTACTTC.

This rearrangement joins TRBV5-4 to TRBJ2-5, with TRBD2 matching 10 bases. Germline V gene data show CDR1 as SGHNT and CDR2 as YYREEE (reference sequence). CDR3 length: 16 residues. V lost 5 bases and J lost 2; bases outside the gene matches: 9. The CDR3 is CASSPPGLASQETQYF. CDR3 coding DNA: TGTGCCAGCAGTCCCCCGGGACTAGCGTCACAAGAGACCCAGTACTTC.

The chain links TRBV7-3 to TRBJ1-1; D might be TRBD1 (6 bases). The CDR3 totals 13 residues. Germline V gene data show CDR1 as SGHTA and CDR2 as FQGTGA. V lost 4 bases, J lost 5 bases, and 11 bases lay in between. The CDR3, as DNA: TGTGCCAGCAGCTACAGGGATGGGACTGAAGCTTTCTTT. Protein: CASSYRDGTEAFF.

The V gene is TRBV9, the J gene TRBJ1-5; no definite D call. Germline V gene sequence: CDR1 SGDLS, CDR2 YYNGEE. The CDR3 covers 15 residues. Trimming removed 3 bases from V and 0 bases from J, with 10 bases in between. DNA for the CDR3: TGTGCCAGCAGCGCCTCGGGGAGTAGCAATCAGCCCCAGCATTTT. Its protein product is CASSASGSSNQPQHF. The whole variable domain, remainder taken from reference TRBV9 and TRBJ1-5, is DSGVTQTPKHLITATGQRVTLRCSPRSGDLSVYWYQQSLDQGLQFLIQYYNGEERAKGNILERFSAQQFPDLHSELNLSSLELGDSALYFCASSASGSSNQPQHFGDGTRLSIL.

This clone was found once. The CDR3 here is CASRRPDSNGYTF. The DNA for the CDR3 is TGTGCCAGCAGGAGACCGGACTCCAATGGCTACACCTTC. This chain connects TRBV2 to TRBJ1-2; D unresolved. With 6 bases removed from V and 6 bases from J, the gap between germline ends came to 14 bases. The CDR3 sequence is 13 residues long. The germline gives CDR1 SNHLY, CDR2 FYNNEI.

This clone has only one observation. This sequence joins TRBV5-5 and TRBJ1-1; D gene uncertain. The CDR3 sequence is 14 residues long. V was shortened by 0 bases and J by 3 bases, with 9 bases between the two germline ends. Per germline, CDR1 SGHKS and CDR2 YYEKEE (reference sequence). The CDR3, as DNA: TGTGCCAGCAGCTTGGGGGTTGCGGACACTGAAGCTTTCTTT. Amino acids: CASSLGVADTEAFF. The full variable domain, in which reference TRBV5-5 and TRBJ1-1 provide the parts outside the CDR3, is DAGVTQSPTHLIKTRGQQVTLRCSPISGHKSVSWYQQVLGQGPQFIFQYYEKEERGRGNFPDRFSARQFPNYSSELNVNALLLGDSALYLCASSLGVADTEAFFGQGTRLTVV.

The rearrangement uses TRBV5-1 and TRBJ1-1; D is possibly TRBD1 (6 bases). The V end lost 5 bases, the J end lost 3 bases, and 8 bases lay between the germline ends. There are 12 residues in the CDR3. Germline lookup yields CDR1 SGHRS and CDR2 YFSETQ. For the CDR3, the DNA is TGCGCCAGCAGGGACAGCGACACTGAAGCTTTCTTT. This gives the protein CASRDSDTEAFF. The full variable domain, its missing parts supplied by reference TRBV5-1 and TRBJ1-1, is KAGVTQTPRYLIKTRGQQVTLSCSPISGHRSVSWYQQTPGQGLQFLFEYFSETQRNKGNFPGRFSGRQFSNSRSEMNVSTLELGDSALYLCASRDSDTEAFFGQGTRLTVV.

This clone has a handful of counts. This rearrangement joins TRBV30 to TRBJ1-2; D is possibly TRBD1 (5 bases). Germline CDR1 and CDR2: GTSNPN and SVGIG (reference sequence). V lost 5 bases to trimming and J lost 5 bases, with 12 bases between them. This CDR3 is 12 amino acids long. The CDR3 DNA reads TGTGCCTGGGTCCAGGGTCAGTATGGCTACACCTTC. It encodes CAWVQGQYGYTF.

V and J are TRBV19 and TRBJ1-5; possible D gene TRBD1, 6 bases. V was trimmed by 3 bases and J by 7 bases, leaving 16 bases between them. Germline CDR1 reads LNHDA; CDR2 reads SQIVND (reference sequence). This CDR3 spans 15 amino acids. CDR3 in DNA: TGTGCCAGTAGTATTATCCACAGGGATATACAGCCCCAGCATTTT. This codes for CASSIIHRDIQPQHF.

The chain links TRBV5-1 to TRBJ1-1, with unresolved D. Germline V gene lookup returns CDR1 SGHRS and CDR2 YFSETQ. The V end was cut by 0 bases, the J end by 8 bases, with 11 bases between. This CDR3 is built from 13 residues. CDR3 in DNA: TGCGCCAGCAGCTTGGGTTCGCCAGGAGAAGCTTTCTTT. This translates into CASSLGSPGEAFF. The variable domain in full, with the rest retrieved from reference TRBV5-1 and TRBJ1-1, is KAGVTQTPRYLIKTRGQQVTLSCSPISGHRSVSWYQQTPGQGLQFLFEYFSETQRNKGNFPGRFSGRQFSNSRSEMNVSTLELGDSALYLCASSLGSPGEAFFGQGTRLTVV.

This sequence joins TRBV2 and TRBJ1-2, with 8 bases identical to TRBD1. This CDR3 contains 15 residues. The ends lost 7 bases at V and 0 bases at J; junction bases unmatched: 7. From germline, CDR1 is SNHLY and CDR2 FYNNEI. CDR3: CASMRQGAPNYGYTF. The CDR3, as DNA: TGTGCCAGCATGAGGCAGGGGGCACCTAACTATGGCTACACCTTC.

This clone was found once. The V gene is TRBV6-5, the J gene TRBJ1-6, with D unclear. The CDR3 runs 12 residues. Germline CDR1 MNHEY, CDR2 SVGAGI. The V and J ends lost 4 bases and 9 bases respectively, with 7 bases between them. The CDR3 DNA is TGTGCCAGCAGTTCTGCAGTTTCACCCCTCCACTTT. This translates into CASSSAVSPLHF.